Below, 6 T cell receptor beta chains from the same sample are listed, as sequenced in a study of preoperative IRX-2 immunotherapy in early breast cancer (dated by TCRdb to the late 2010s). Reading the label with the study, this specimen's treatment or condition is: preoperative locoregional IRX-2 cytokine immunotherapy. The protocol used for the library was the immunoSEQ multiplex PCR assay. In TCRdb, the immuneACCESS table is reduced to in-frame sequences with V and J assigned. These tables do not hold every clone; where another copy was compared, an unresolved V gene accounts for under half, and the others remain unexplained. The sample records around 11,000 clones, approximately 79% of which are singletons. The top ten clones comprise about 6% of the sample. The sample was lymph node tissue, taken before IRX-2 immunotherapy. These receptors came from a human donor with breast cancer.

The rearrangement links TRBV7-2 to TRBJ1-4; perhaps TRBD1 as D (6 bases). CDR3 size: 16 residues. CDR1 and CDR2 from the germline V gene are SGHTA and FQGNSA. With 5 bases removed from V and 2 bases from J, the gap between germline ends came to 15 bases. This CDR3 reads CASSPAAQGTNEKLFF. CDR3 DNA sequence: TGTGCCAGCAGCCCTGCGGCCCAGGGGACTAATGAAAAACTGTTTTTT.

J is TRBJ2-2 and V is TRBV5-1; D call uncertain. The germline V and J ends were trimmed by 5 bases and 5 bases, with 19 bases remaining between them. CDR3 size: 16 residues. Germline CDR1 reads SGHRS; CDR2 reads YFSETQ. For the CDR3, the DNA is TGCGCCAGCAGTAATGGGGTCGGGCGAGAGACCGGGGAGCTGTTTTTT. Residues: CASSNGVGRETGELFF.

The genes are TRBV6-8 and TRBJ2-2, with 7 bases matching TRBD1. Per the germline V gene, CDR1 is MNHGY and CDR2 is SAAAGT. This CDR3 comprises 15 residues. The V gene end was trimmed by 0 bases and the J gene end by 4 bases; junction bases not matched to a gene: 2. The CDR3 DNA reads TGTGCCAGCAGTTACTCACAGGGGTCCACCGGGGAGCTGTTTTTT. Translated, it gives CASSYSQGSTGELFF.

This sequence joins TRBV23-1 and TRBJ1-1, with D perhaps matching TRBD1 (6 bases). Being an ORF, TRBV23-1 has a function that is uncertain. This CDR3 region has 13 residues. V lost 6 bases and J lost 4, with 12 bases in between. Here the CDR3 DNA reads TGCGCCAGCAGCTTGGCAGGGGCCACTGAAGCTTTCTTT. Amino acids: CASSLAGATEAFF.

The rearrangement uses TRBV15 and TRBJ2-1; D could derive from TRBD1 or TRBD2 (5 bases each). V was shortened by 1 base and J by 3 bases, with 10 bases between the two germline ends. CDR1 and CDR2 (germline): LNHNV, YYDKDF (reference sequence). The CDR3 totals 15 residues. This CDR3 is CATSRVGTGYNEQFF. The DNA for the CDR3 is TGTGCCACCAGCAGAGTAGGGACGGGCTACAATGAGCAGTTCTTC.

J is TRBJ2-2 and V is TRBV23-1; 8 bases map to TRBD1. TRBV23-1 is recorded as an ORF, its role being uncertain. Trimming took 8 bases from V and 2 from J; bases not matched to a gene: 10. The CDR3 has 16 residues. This CDR3 reads CASSPTGAPNTGELFF. The CDR3 DNA sequence: TGCGCCAGCTCACCGACAGGGGCCCCTAACACCGGGGAGCTGTTTTTT.